This entry lists 11 T cell receptor beta chains sequenced from one sample in a study of T cell responses to AZD1222 COVID-19 vaccine (TCRdb year 2021). Library method: the immunoSEQ multiplex PCR assay. TCRdb obtained this table from immuneACCESS and retained in-frame rearrangements with V and J assigned. These tables miss some clones; where compared with another copy, unresolved V genes account for less than half of the shortfall, and the remainder is unexplained. This sample is represented by under 200,000 clones; approximately 90% of them were singletons. Less than 4% of the sample goes to the ten largest clones. What this sample's time point label stands for: about 28 days (+/-7) after the second vaccine dose. The intended sense of this specimen's treatment or condition label: meningococcal conjugate vaccine given as trial control. Specimen: peripheral blood, collected 28 days after the second dose of the MenACWY control vaccine. Source of these receptors: an adult who received the MenACWY meningococcal vaccine as a control.

The DNA for the CDR3 is TGTGCCAGCAGTCAGTCGGGGACCTGGGGCCACAATGAGCAGTTCTTC. Translated: CASSQSGTWGHNEQFF. The rearrangement uses TRBV27 and TRBJ2-1, with D perhaps being TRBD1 or TRBD2 (5 bases each). This CDR3 region has 16 residues. Germline loops: CDR1 MNHEY, CDR2 SMNVEV (reference sequence). With 5 bases removed from V and 5 bases from J, the gap between germline ends came to 19 bases.

This clone appeared once. The rearrangement links TRBV7-9 to TRBJ1-1, with D uncertain. Germline V lookup: CDR1 SEHNR, CDR2 FQNEAQ (reference sequence). This CDR3 spans 13 amino acids. Trimming pared 1 base from V and 1 base from J, leaving 4 bases between. The DNA of the CDR3 is TGTGCCAGCAGCTTAGGCAAGAACACTGAAGCTTTCTTT. It yields the protein CASSLGKNTEAFF. Together with reference TRBV7-9 and TRBJ1-1, the CDR3 gives the full variable domain: DTGVSQNPRHKITKRGQNVTFRCDPISEHNRLYWYRQTLGQGPEFLTYFQNEAQLEKSRLLSDRFSAERPKGSFSTLEIQRTEQGDSAMYLCASSLGKNTEAFFGQGTRLTVV.

Concerning this clone: The junction does not match germline at one end; this may be a read error. The chain carries TRBV16 and TRBJ2-1; D remains ambiguous. The CDR3 covers 12 residues. The germline V gene encodes CDR1 KGHSY and CDR2 FQNENV. The CDR3 region has the DNA TGTGCCAGCAGCCAATCCGACAAGGAGCAGTTCTTC. Protein product: CASSQSDKEQFF.

The V call is TRBV3-1 (or the pseudogene TRBV3-2), the J call TRBJ2-1, with 8 bases fitting TRBD1. CDR3 size: 14 residues. V was pared by 6 bases and J by 10 bases, with 11 bases of the junction left unmatched. Germline assignment: CDR1 LGHDT and CDR2 YNNKEL (reference sequence). Here the CDR3 DNA reads TGTGCCAGCAGACGAGAATCCGACAGGGGCGAGCAGTTCTTC. The encoded protein is CASRRESDRGEQFF.

V usage is TRBV19 and J usage is TRBJ1-5; 9 bases align to TRBD1. CDR3 length equals 15 residues. The germline gives CDR1 LNHDA, CDR2 SQIVND (reference sequence). V shed 7 bases and J 4 bases; nucleotides not matched to a gene: 8. CDR3 loop: CASNYRGQLNQPQHF. The CDR3 nucleotides are TGTGCCAGTAATTACAGGGGGCAACTGAATCAGCCCCAGCATTTT.

The CDR3 is CASSSRIRTGGPDTQYF. In DNA, the CDR3 is TGTGCCAGCAGCTCAAGGATAAGGACAGGGGGCCCAGATACGCAGTATTTT. V usage is TRBV7-8 and J usage is TRBJ2-3; the match to TRBD1 covers 11 bases. The CDR3 totals 17 residues. Trimming cost V 4 bases and J 4 bases; bases outside gene matches: 10. Germline-derived CDR1 and CDR2 are SGHVS and FQNEAQ.

The rearrangement uses TRBV10-3 and TRBJ2-7, with D possibly matching TRBD1 (5 bases). With 10 bases removed from V and 4 bases from J, the gap between germline ends came to 11 bases. The CDR3 has 11 amino acids. CDR1 ENHRY and CDR2 SYGVKD come from the germline V gene. The CDR3 spells CATATGYEQYF. As DNA, the CDR3 is TGTGCCACGGCTACAGGTTACGAGCAGTACTTC.

This clone was observed once. V gene TRBV11-3 combines with J gene TRBJ2-7; D might be TRBD2 (6 bases). Germline V CDR1 and CDR2: SGHNT, YENEEA. This CDR3 is 14 amino acids long. V lost 7 bases to trimming and J lost 5 bases, with 18 bases between them. The DNA for the CDR3 is TGTGCCAGCAATTTGGGGGGTCCCGGGGACGAGCAGTACTTC. Its translation is CASNLGGPGDEQYF. Drawing the rest from reference TRBV11-3 and TRBJ2-7, the complete variable domain is EAGVVQSPRYKIIEKKQPVAFWCNPISGHNTLYWYLQNLGQGPELLIRYENEEAVDDSQLPKDRFSAERLKGVDSTLKIQPAELGDSAVYLCASNLGGPGDEQYFGPGTRLTVT.

The chain uses TRBV19 and TRBJ1-1; TRBD1 matches at 7 bases. Germline trimming cut 5 bases from V and 7 bases from J; bases unmatched to any gene: 7. The CDR3 totals 13 residues. CDR1 and CDR2 (germline): LNHDA, SQIVND (reference sequence). This CDR3 reads CASSDGTVLEAFF. CDR3 DNA: TGTGCCAGTAGTGACGGGACAGTCCTTGAAGCTTTCTTT.

The CDR3 coding sequence is TGTGCCAGCAGCCGAGGGACAGGGGGCAGCACAGATACGCAGTATTTT. Translation: CASSRGTGGSTDTQYF. This chain uses TRBV7-8 with TRBJ2-3, with TRBD1 identical over 12 bases. The CDR3 is 16 residues long. With 5 bases clipped from V and 0 bases from J, the junction kept 3 bases outside the gene matches. Germline values: CDR1 SGHVS, CDR2 FQNEAQ.

The rearrangement joins TRBV12-3 or TRBV12-4 to TRBJ2-2; D remains ambiguous. The CDR3 runs 11 residues. V lost 3 bases and J 4 bases, leaving 0 bases between the germline ends. The CDR3 bases are TGTGCCAGCAGTTTCACCGGGGAGCTGTTTTTT. This translates into CASSFTGELFF.